This is a list of T cell receptor beta chains from one sample in a study of control samples from healthy donors and cancer patients. Using immunoSEQ multiplex PCR, the repertoire was profiled, and TCRdb retains in-frame clones only, with some absent. Here the sample spans 50,000 to 55,000 clones, 85% to 95% being singletons. The source material was blood. These receptors were collected from a man in his thirties or forties in good health. Both conserved end residues are part of each CDR3. Each record gives: V gene, D gene, J gene, CDR3 DNA, CDR3 protein. The D gene is left open where the match is weak.

v_call: TRBV9
d_call: NA
j_call: TRBJ1-1
cdr3_nt: TGTGCCAGCAGCGTAGTAGGGAAAGGGAACACTGAAGCTTTCTTT
cdr3_aa: CASSVVGKGNTEAFF

v_call: TRBV28
d_call: TRBD1
j_call: TRBJ2-7
cdr3_nt: TGTGCCAGCAGTCTAAGAGACAGGGGGATACCCTACGAGCAGTACTTC
cdr3_aa: CASSLRDRGIPYEQYF

v_call: TRBV19
d_call: TRBD2
j_call: TRBJ2-7
cdr3_nt: TGTGCCAGTAGTTTCGATGGCAGCGGGACCCCTTACGAGCAGTACTTC
cdr3_aa: CASSFDGSGTPYEQYF

v_call: TRBV6-6
d_call: NA
j_call: TRBJ2-2
cdr3_nt: TGTGCCAGCAGTAGGACCGGGGAGCTGTTTTTT
cdr3_aa: CASSRTGELFF

v_call: TRBV4-3
d_call: TRBD1
j_call: TRBJ2-3
cdr3_nt: TGCGCCAGCAGCCAAGGGATAGGGGGCAGATCTACGCAGTATTTT
cdr3_aa: CASSQGIGGRSTQYF

v_call: TRBV19
d_call: NA
j_call: TRBJ2-7
cdr3_nt: TGTGCCAGTAGTCCCAATGACAGGACCGCCTACGAGCAGTACTTC
cdr3_aa: CASSPNDRTAYEQYF

v_call: TRBV6-4
d_call: NA
j_call: TRBJ2-1
cdr3_nt: TGTGCCAGCAGCAACCGGAGTGATCCCTACAATGAGCAGTTCTTC
cdr3_aa: CASSNRSDPYNEQFF

v_call: TRBV29-1
d_call: NA
j_call: TRBJ1-1
cdr3_nt: TGCAGCGTCCTCTCCGCGCGGACGAACACTGAAGCTTTCTTT
cdr3_aa: CSVLSARTNTEAFF

v_call: TRBV2
d_call: NA
j_call: TRBJ2-4
cdr3_nt: TGTGCCAGCAGTCTCGACTGGGAAAACATTCAGTACTTC
cdr3_aa: CASSLDWENIQYF

v_call: TRBV6-2/TRBV6-3
d_call: NA
j_call: TRBJ2-5
cdr3_nt: TGTGCCAGCAGTTACAGGGAGATCCAAGAGACCCAGTACTTC
cdr3_aa: CASSYREIQETQYF

v_call: TRBV3-1/TRBV3-2
d_call: NA
j_call: TRBJ2-7
cdr3_nt: TGTGCCAGCAGCCAAAACCCTAGCCACGAGCAGTACTTC
cdr3_aa: CASSQNPSHEQYF